The 6 T cell receptor beta chains listed next were all sequenced from one sample in a study of tumor and adjacent non-tumor tissue in lung cancer. No cell sorting was done before RNA was extracted from the tissue. The normal lung tissue was taken more than 3 cm from the tumor edge. TCRbeta libraries were built with three rounds of nested PCR, modified from ARM-PCR. One entry per CDR3 protein results from TCRdb running MiXCR on the multiplex PCR reads. The sample includes 90,000 to 100,000 distinct CDR3 sequences, 80% of them seen just once. The sequencing sample was made of distant non-tumor lung tissue. The receptor source for this set is a man in his sixties with small cell lung cancer.

The chain links TRBV6-5 to TRBJ2-7; unclear D gene. CDR3 length: 13 amino acids. The germline V gene encodes CDR1 MNHEY and CDR2 SVGAGI. The CDR3 DNA sequence: TGTGCCAGCAGTCACTCCCCGGCCTACGAAGAGTACGTC. Encoded protein: CASSHSPAYEEYV.

This clonotype was counted a single time. The missing conserved phenylalanine or tryptophan at the end of this CDR3 makes a read error likely. V gene TRBV12-3 or TRBV12-4 combines with J gene TRBJ2-7; 8 bases are shared with TRBD1. This CDR3 has 15 amino acids. The CDR3 DNA reads TGTGCCAGGAGTTTATGGACAGGGTTGACCTACGAGCAGTACCTC. Its protein product is CARSLWTGLTYEQYL.

Concerning this clonotype itself: At one of its ends the junction is not consistent with the germline gene, which may arise from a read error. V is TRBV4-2 and J is TRBJ2-2, with a weak D call TRBD2 (5 bases). The CDR3 sequence is 16 residues long. Germline values: CDR1 LGHNA, CDR2 YNFKEQ. DNA of the CDR3: TGTGCCAGCATCCAAGATCTGAGGGCCAACGTCGGGGAGCTGTTATTT. It encodes CASIQDLRANVGELLF.

As concerns this clonotype: The junction shows a germline mismatch at one end, possibly a read error. The V call is TRBV4-1, the J call TRBJ2-1, with D perhaps TRBD2 (5 bases). Germline V gives CDR1 MGHRA, CDR2 YSYEKL. The CDR3 totals 12 residues. The CDR3 region has the DNA TGCGCCAGTAGCCACGTTAGCGTCAATCACTTCTTC. Its translation: CASSHVSVNHFF.

Concerning this clonotype itself: A much larger clone sits a single nucleotide away, making a read error possible. The rearrangement uses TRBV30 and TRBJ2-3; D remains ambiguous. The CDR3 loop spans 13 amino acids. Germline values: CDR1 GTSNPN, CDR2 SVGIG (reference sequence). For the CDR3, the DNA is TGTACCTGGAGAAAGGTTAGCACAGATACGCAGTATTTT. Translated, it gives CTWRKVSTDTQYF.

Worth noting for this clonotype: The junction shows a germline mismatch at one end, possibly a read error. This chain links TRBV11-3 with TRBJ2-2; the match to TRBD2 covers 12 bases. The germline V gene has CDR1 SGHNT and CDR2 YENEEA. The CDR3 loop spans 19 amino acids. CDR3 protein: CVSSRDDTGLAGHIGELFF. CDR3 in DNA: TGTGTCAGCAGTCGTGATGACACGGGACTAGCGGGTCACATCGGGGAGCTGTTTTTT.